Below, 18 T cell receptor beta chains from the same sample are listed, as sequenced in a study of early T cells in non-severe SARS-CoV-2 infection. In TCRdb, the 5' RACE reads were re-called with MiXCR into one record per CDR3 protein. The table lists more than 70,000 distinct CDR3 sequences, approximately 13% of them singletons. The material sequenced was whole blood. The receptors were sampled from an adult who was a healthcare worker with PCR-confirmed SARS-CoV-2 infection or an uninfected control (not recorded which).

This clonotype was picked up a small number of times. CDR3 DNA sequence: TGTGCCAGCAGCGCTCGACTAGCCGCCACAGATACGCAGTATTTT. This codes for CASSARLAATDTQYF. This chain links TRBV7-2 with TRBJ2-3; 7 bases match TRBD2. The V gene's germline CDR1 is SGHTA and CDR2 FQGNSA. The CDR3 runs to 15 residues. V was pared by 5 bases and J by 2 bases, with 7 bases of the junction left unmatched.

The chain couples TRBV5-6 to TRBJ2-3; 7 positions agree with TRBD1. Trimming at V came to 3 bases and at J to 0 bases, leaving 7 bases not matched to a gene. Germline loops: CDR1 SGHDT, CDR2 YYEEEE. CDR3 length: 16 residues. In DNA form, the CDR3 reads TGTGCCAGCAGCTCTTTGGACAGGAGTAGCACAGATACGCAGTATTTT. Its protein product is CASSSLDRSSTDTQYF.

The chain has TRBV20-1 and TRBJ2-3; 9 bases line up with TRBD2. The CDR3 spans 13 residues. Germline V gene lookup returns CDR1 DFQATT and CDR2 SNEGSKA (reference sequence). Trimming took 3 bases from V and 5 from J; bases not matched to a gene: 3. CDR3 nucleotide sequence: TGCAGTGCTAGTTCTAGCGGGGTAGATACGCAGTATTTT. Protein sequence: CSASSSGVDTQYF.

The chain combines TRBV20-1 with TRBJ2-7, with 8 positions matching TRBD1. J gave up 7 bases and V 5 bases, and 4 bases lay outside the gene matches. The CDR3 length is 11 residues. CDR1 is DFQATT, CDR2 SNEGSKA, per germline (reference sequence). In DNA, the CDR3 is TGCAGTGCTCAGGGGGCGAGGGAGCAGTACTTC. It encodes CSAQGAREQYF.

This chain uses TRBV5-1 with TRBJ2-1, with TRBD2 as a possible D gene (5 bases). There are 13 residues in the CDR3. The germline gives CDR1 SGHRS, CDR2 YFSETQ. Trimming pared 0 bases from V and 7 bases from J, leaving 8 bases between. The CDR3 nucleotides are TGCGCCAGCAGCTTGGAGGGCGGGAATGAGCAGTTCTTC. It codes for CASSLEGGNEQFF.

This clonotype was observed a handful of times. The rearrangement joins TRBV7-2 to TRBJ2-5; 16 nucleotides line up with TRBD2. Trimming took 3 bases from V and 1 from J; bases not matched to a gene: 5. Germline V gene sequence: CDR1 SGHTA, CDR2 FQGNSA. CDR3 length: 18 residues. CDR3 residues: CASSFGTSGRGFQETQYF. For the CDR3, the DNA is TGTGCCAGCAGCTTCGGGACTAGCGGGAGGGGCTTCCAAGAGACCCAGTACTTC.

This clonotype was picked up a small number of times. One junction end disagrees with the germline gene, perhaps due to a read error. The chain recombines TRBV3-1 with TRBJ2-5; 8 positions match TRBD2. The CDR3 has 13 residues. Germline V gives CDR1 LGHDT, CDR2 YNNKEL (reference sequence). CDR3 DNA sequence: TGTGCCAGCAGCCAGACCCAGCTAGCAGCGGGGGTTTTC. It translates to CASSQTQLAAGVF.

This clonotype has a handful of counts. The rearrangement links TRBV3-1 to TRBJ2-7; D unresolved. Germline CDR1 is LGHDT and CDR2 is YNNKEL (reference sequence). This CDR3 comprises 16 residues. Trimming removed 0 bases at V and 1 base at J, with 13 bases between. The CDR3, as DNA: TGTGCCAGCAGCCAAGAGACGGCAGTCCGTTCCTACGAGCAGTACTTC. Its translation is CASSQETAVRSYEQYF.

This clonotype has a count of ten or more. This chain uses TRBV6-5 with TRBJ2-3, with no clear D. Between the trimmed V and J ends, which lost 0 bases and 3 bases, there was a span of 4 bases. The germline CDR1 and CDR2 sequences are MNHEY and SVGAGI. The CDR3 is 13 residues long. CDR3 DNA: TGTGCCAGCAGTTACTCGGGGACAGATACGCAGTATTTT. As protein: CASSYSGTDTQYF.

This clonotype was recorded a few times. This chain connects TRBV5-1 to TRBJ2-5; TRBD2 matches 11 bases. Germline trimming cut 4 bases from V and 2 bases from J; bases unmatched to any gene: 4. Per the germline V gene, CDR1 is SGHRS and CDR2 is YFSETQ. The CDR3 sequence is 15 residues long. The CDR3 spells CASSNRLAGQETQYF. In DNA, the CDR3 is TGCGCCAGCAGCAATAGACTAGCGGGACAAGAGACCCAGTACTTC.

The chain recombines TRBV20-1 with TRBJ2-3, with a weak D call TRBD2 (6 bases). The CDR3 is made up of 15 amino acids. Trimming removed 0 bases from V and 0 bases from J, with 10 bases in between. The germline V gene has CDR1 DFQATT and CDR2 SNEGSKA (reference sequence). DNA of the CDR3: TGCAGTGCTAGAGATGGGGGGAAAAGCACAGATACGCAGTATTTT. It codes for CSARDGGKSTDTQYF.

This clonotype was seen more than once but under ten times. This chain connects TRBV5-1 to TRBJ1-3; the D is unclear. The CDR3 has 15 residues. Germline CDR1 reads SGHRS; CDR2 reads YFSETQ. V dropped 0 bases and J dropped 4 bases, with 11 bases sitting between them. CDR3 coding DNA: TGCGCCAGCAGCTTGGGGGCCGAGGGAGGAAACACCATATATTTT. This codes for CASSLGAEGGNTIYF.

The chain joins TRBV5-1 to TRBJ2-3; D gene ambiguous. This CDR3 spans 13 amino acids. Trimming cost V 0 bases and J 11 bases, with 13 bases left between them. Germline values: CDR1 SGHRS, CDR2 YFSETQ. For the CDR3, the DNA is TGCGCCAGCAGCTTGGTCCCCTCCGGTGAGCAGTATTTT. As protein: CASSLVPSGEQYF.

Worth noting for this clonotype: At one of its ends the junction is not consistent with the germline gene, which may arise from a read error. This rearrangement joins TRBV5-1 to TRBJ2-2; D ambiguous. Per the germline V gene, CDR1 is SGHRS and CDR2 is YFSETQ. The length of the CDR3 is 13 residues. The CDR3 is CVSSLETTGELFF. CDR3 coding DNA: TGCGTCAGCAGCTTGGAGACGACCGGGGAGCTGTTTTTT.

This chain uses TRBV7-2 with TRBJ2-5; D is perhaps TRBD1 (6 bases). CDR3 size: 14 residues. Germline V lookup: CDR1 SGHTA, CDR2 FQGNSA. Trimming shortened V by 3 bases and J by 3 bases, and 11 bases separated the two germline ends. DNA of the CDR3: TGTGCCAGCAGCTTTAACAGGGCCGAAGAGACCCAGTACTTC. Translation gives CASSFNRAEETQYF.

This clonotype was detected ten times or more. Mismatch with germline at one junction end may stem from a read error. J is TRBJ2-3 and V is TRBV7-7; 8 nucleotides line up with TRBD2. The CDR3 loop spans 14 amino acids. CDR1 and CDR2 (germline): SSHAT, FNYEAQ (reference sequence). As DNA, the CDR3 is TGTGCTAGCAGCTCCGGACTAGCCGGAGATACGCAGTATTTT. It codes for CASSSGLAGDTQYF. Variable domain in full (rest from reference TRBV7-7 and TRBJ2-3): GAGVSQSPRYKVTKRGQDVTLRCDPISSHATLYWYQQALGQGPEFLTYFNYEAQPDKSGLPSDRFSAERPEGSISTLTIQRTEQRDSAMYRCASSSGLAGDTQYFGPGTRLTVL.

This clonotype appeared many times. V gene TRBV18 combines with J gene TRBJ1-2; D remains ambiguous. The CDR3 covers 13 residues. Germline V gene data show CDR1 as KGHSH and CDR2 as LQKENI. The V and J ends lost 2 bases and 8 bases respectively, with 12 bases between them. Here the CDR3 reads CASSPERRSGYTF. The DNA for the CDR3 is TGTGCCAGCTCACCAGAGCGGCGTTCGGGCTACACCTTC.

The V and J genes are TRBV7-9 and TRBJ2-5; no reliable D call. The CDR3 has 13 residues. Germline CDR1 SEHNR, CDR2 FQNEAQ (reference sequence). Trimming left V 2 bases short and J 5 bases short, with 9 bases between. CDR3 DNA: TGTGCCAGCAGCTTACCCAACATGGAGACCCAGTACTTC. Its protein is CASSLPNMETQYF. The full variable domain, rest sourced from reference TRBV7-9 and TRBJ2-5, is DTGVSQNPRHKITKRGQNVTFRCDPISEHNRLYWYRQTLGQGPEFLTYFQNEAQLEKSRLLSDRFSAERPKGSFSTLEIQRTEQGDSAMYLCASSLPNMETQYFGPGTRLLVL.